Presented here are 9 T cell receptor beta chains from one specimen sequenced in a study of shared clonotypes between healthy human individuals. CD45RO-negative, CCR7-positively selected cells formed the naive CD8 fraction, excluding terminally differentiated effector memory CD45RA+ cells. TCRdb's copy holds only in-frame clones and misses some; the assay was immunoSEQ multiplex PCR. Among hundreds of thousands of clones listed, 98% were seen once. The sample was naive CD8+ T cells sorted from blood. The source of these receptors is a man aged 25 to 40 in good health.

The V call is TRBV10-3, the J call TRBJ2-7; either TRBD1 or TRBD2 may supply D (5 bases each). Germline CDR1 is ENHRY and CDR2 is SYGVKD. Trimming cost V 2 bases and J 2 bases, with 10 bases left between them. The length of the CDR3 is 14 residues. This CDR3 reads CAISEGGRPYEQYF. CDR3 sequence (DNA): TGTGCCATCAGTGAGGGGGGACGCCCCTACGAGCAGTACTTC.

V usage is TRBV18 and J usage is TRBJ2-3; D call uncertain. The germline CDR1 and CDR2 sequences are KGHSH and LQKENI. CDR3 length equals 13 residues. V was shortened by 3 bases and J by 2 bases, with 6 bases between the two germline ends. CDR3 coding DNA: TGTGCCAGCTCACCGCTGGTCACAGATACGCAGTATTTT. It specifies CASSPLVTDTQYF.

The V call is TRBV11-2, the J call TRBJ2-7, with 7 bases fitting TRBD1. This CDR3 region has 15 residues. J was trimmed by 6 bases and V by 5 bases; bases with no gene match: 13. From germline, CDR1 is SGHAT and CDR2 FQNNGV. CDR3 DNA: TGTGCCAGCAGCAGAAAAGGACAGGATCAAGGCGAGCAGTACTTC. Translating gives CASSRKGQDQGEQYF. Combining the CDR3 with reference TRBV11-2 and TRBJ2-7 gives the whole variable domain EAGVAQSPRYKIIEKRQSVAFWCNPISGHATLYWYQQILGQGPKLLIQFQNNGVVDDSQLPKDRFSAERLKGVDSTLKIQPAKLEDSAVYLCASSRKGQDQGEQYFGPGTRLTVT.

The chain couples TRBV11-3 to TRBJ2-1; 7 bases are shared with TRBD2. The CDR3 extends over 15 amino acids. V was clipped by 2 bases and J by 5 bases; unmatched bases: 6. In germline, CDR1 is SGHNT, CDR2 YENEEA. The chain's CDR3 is CASSLNGGRDNEQFF. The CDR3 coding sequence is TGTGCCAGCAGCTTAAATGGCGGGAGAGACAATGAGCAGTTCTTC.

CDR3 nucleotide sequence: TGCGCCAGCAGCCAAGAGAGCCGGGCCCCTGAAAAACTGTTTTTT. Residues: CASSQESRAPEKLFF. The rearrangement links TRBV4-1 to TRBJ1-4; no reliable D call. Trimming left V 0 bases short and J 7 bases short, with 12 bases between. Germline values: CDR1 MGHRA, CDR2 YSYEKL. The CDR3 is made up of 15 amino acids.

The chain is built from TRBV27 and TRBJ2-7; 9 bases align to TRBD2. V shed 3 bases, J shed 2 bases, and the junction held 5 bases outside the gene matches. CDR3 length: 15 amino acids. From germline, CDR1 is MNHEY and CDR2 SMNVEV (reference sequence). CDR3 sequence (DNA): TGTGCCAGCAGTTTTTCCGCGGGGGGGACCTACGAGCAGTACTTC. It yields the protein CASSFSAGGTYEQYF.

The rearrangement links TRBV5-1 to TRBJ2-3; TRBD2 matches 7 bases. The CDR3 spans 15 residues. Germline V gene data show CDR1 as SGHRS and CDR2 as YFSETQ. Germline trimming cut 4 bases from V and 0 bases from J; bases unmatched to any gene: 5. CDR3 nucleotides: TGCGCCAGCAGCCAACTAGCGACTAGCACAGATACGCAGTATTTT. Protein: CASSQLATSTDTQYF.

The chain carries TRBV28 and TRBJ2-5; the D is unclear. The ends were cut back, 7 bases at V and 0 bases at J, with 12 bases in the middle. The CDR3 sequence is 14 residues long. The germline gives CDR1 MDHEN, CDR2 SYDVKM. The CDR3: CASTPQTDQETQYF. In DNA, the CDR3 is TGTGCCAGCACCCCCCAGACTGACCAAGAGACCCAGTACTTC.

The CDR3 bases are TGTGCCAGCCGATTAGGAACTAATGAAAAACTGTTTTTT. Translation gives CASRLGTNEKLFF. The chain couples TRBV7-9 to TRBJ1-4; D ambiguous. The CDR3 totals 13 residues. Germline V gene lookup returns CDR1 SEHNR and CDR2 FQNEAQ (reference sequence). Trimming removed 8 bases from V and 1 base from J, with 8 bases in between.